Below, 9 T cell receptor beta chains from the same sample are listed, as sequenced in a study of shared clonotypes between healthy human individuals. TCRdb's copy holds only in-frame clones and misses some; the assay was immunoSEQ multiplex PCR. The table records some 240,000 clones, 65% of them present only once. Input material: memory CD4+ T cells sorted from blood. The subset is: CD45RA-negative fraction. These receptors all come from a man under 40 in good health.

This clone has only a few counts. Compared with germline, one end of the junction differs, possibly owing to a read error. This chain uses TRBV9 with TRBJ2-7; the D is unclear. CDR3 length: 11 amino acids. CDR1 is SGDLS and CDR2 is YYNGEE in the germline V gene. The CDR3 reads CASSVPFSSCF. In nucleotides, the CDR3 is TGTGCCAGCAGCGTACCCTTTAGTTCGTGTTTC.

This chain joins TRBV29-1 and TRBJ2-7, with D hard to call. CDR3 length: 11 residues. Germline V gene data show CDR1 as SQVTM and CDR2 as ANQGSEA. V was cut by 7 bases and J by 0 bases, with 7 bases left in between. CDR3: CSGRNSYEQYF. The CDR3 bases are TGCAGCGGGCGGAACTCCTACGAGCAGTACTTC.

Comments on this clone: Other DNA sequences within the sample encode an identical CDR3. The CDR3 sequence is CATGLSYEQYF. The CDR3 DNA is TGTGCCACCGGGTTGTCCTACGAGCAGTACTTC. The gene calls are TRBV28 and TRBJ2-7; D ambiguous. This CDR3 spans 11 amino acids. The V end was cut by 10 bases, the J end by 1 base, with 8 bases between. From germline, CDR1 is MDHEN and CDR2 SYDVKM.

The rearrangement joins TRBV7-6 to TRBJ2-6; the match to TRBD1 covers 8 bases. Trimming at V came to 3 bases and at J to 2 bases, leaving 9 bases not matched to a gene. Germline CDR1 SGHVS, CDR2 FNYEAQ. The CDR3 has 18 amino acids. CDR3 bases: TGTGCCAGCAGCTTTCAGGGGGCGAAAGCTGCTGGGGCCAACGTCCTGACTTTC. Amino acid sequence: CASSFQGAKAAGANVLTF.

The sample holds one count of this clone. The chain carries TRBV7-9 and TRBJ2-1; TRBD2 matches 13 bases. CDR1 and CDR2 from the germline V gene are SEHNR and FQNEAQ (reference sequence). The V and J ends lost 5 bases and 8 bases, in that order; junction bases with no gene match: 6. This CDR3 is 15 amino acids long. CDR3 protein: CASSLGLAGRDEQFF. CDR3 sequence (DNA): TGTGCCAGCAGCCTGGGACTAGCGGGACGCGATGAGCAGTTCTTC.

The table lists this clone with a few counts. This sequence joins TRBV18 and TRBJ1-5; D is unresolved. V lost 3 bases and J lost 4, with 7 bases in between. The CDR3 extends over 13 amino acids. Per the germline V gene, CDR1 is KGHSH and CDR2 is LQKENI. CDR3 in DNA: TGTGCCAGCTCACCCTCGGGGAATCAGCCCCAGCATTTT. Amino acids: CASSPSGNQPQHF.

This CDR3 reads CASRTSQAEAAQYF. CDR3 in DNA: TGCGCCAGCAGGACTAGCCAAGCTGAGGCGGCCCAGTACTTC. The V gene is TRBV5-1, the J gene TRBJ2-5, with TRBD2 matching 7 bases. J lost 9 bases, V lost 5 bases, and 13 bases had no gene match. This CDR3 contains 14 residues. Per germline, CDR1 SGHRS and CDR2 YFSETQ.

The chain combines TRBV9 with TRBJ1-2, with D uncertain. The CDR3 runs 14 residues. CDR1 is SGDLS and CDR2 is YYNGEE in the germline V gene. V lost 4 bases and J lost 8, with 18 bases in between. Here the CDR3 DNA reads TGTGCCAGCAGCCCCGTCGGAGTCTTTGGAGGCTACACCTTC. Its translation is CASSPVGVFGGYTF.

This chain joins TRBV25-1 and TRBJ2-3; TRBD1 or TRBD2 may be the D gene (5 bases each). V lost 1 base and J 3 bases, leaving 20 bases between the germline ends. This CDR3 comprises 18 residues. CDR1 and CDR2 from the germline V gene are MGHDK and SYGVNS. The CDR3 reads CASSELGGGPHGTDTQYF. The CDR3 DNA is TGTGCCAGCAGTGAATTGGGTGGGGGACCCCATGGGACAGATACGCAGTATTTT.